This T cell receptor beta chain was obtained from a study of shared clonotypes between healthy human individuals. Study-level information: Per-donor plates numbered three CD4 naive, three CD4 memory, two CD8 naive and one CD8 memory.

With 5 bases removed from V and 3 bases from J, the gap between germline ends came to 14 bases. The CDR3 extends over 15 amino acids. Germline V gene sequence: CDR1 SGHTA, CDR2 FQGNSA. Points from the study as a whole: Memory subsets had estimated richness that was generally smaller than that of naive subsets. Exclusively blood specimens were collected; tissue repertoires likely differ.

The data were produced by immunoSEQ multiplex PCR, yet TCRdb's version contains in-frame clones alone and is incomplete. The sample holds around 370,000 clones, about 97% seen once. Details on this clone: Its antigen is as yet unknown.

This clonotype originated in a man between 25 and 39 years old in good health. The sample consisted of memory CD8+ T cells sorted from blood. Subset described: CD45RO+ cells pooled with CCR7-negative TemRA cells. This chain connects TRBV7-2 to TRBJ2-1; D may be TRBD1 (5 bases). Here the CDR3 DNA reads TGTGCCAGCAGCCGACCCCGGCAGGGCTACAATGAGCAGTTCTTC. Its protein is CASSRPRQGYNEQFF. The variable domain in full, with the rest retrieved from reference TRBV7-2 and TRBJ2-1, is GAGVSQSPSNKVTEKGKDVELRCDPISGHTALYWYRQSLGQGLEFLIYFQGNSAPDKSGLPSDRFSAERTGGSVSTLTIQRTQQEDSAVYLCASSRPRQGYNEQFFGPGTRLTVL.